These T cell receptor beta chains were read from a single sample in a study of blood T cell repertoires in COVID-19. Some clones are missing from TCRdb's copy, which holds only in-frame ones; the method was immunoSEQ multiplex PCR. Of 150,000 to 250,000 clones in the sample, around 87% were seen once. Sequences were obtained from PBMCs or T cells enriched from blood (not recorded which). Every receptor here comes from a woman in her 30s who had recovered from COVID-19. CDR3s include the opening cysteine and the closing phenylalanine or tryptophan. Fields, in order: D gene, clone size, J gene, CDR3 length, V gene, CDR3 protein, CDR3 DNA. A D gene is named only where the DNA matches it firmly. A row's size may be missing; if present it is once, few, many or a size class.

d_call: TRBD2
clone_size: NA
j_call: TRBJ2-3
cdr3_length: 14
v_call: TRBV2
cdr3_aa: CASASGRETDTQYF
cdr3_nt: TGTGCCAGCGCCAGCGGGAGGGAAACAGATACGCAGTATTTT

d_call: NA
clone_size: NA
j_call: TRBJ1-4
cdr3_length: 15
v_call: TRBV18
cdr3_aa: CASSPQEGIGEKLFF
cdr3_nt: TGTGCCAGCTCACCTCAGGAGGGGATAGGAGAAAAACTGTTTTTT

d_call: TRBD2
clone_size: NA
j_call: TRBJ2-1
cdr3_length: 18
v_call: TRBV4-3
cdr3_aa: CASSQESLAGGPGNEQFF
cdr3_nt: TGCGCCAGCAGCCAAGAGAGTTTAGCGGGAGGGCCGGGGAATGAGCAGTTCTTC

d_call: TRBD1
clone_size: NA
j_call: TRBJ1-6
cdr3_length: 16
v_call: TRBV10-3
cdr3_aa: CAISEGPGQRNSPLHF
cdr3_nt: TGTGCCATCAGTGAAGGGCCGGGACAGAGGAATTCACCCCTCCACTTT

d_call: NA
clone_size: NA
j_call: TRBJ1-2
cdr3_length: 15
v_call: TRBV14
cdr3_aa: CASSQAPQGGYGYTF
cdr3_nt: TGTGCCAGCAGCCAAGCACCACAGGGCGGCTATGGCTACACCTTC

d_call: NA
clone_size: NA
j_call: TRBJ1-6
cdr3_length: 15
v_call: TRBV2
cdr3_aa: CASSEQGLFRSPLHF
cdr3_nt: TGTGCCAGCAGTGAGCAGGGGCTGTTTAGATCACCCCTCCACTTT

d_call: TRBD1
clone_size: once
j_call: TRBJ1-1
cdr3_length: 15
v_call: TRBV19
cdr3_aa: CASMQDRGLTTEAFF
cdr3_nt: TGTGCCAGTATGCAGGACAGGGGTCTGACCACTGAAGCTTTCTTT

d_call: TRBD1
clone_size: NA
j_call: TRBJ2-4
cdr3_length: 13
v_call: TRBV6-5
cdr3_aa: CASRDRGQNIQYF
cdr3_nt: TGTGCCAGCAGGGACAGGGGGCAAAACATTCAGTACTTC

d_call: TRBD1
clone_size: NA
j_call: TRBJ1-4
cdr3_length: 15
v_call: TRBV2
cdr3_aa: CASNPDRGQSEKLFF
cdr3_nt: TGTGCCAGCAACCCGGACAGGGGGCAGTCGGAAAAACTGTTTTTT

d_call: TRBD1
clone_size: once
j_call: TRBJ1-2
cdr3_length: 11
v_call: TRBV30
cdr3_aa: CAWDREHGYTF
cdr3_nt: TGTGCCTGGGACAGGGAGCATGGCTACACCTTC

d_call: TRBD1
clone_size: NA
j_call: TRBJ1-6
cdr3_length: 16
v_call: TRBV6-2/TRBV6-3
cdr3_aa: CASSSGPGQGGSPLHF
cdr3_nt: TGTGCCAGCAGTTCGGGCCCTGGACAGGGAGGATCACCCCTCCACTTT

d_call: TRBD2
clone_size: NA
j_call: TRBJ2-3
cdr3_length: 16
v_call: TRBV19
cdr3_aa: CASNPQSGLAGATQYF
cdr3_nt: TGTGCCAGTAATCCACAATCGGGACTAGCGGGAGCTACGCAGTATTTT

d_call: NA
clone_size: NA
j_call: TRBJ1-2
cdr3_length: 14
v_call: TRBV6-5
cdr3_aa: CASSYSGSYYGYTF
cdr3_nt: TGTGCCAGCAGTTACTCGGGCTCGTACTATGGCTACACCTTC

d_call: TRBD1
clone_size: NA
j_call: TRBJ1-2
cdr3_length: 14
v_call: TRBV7-8
cdr3_aa: CASSPPDRDYGYTF
cdr3_nt: TGTGCCAGCAGTCCCCCGGACAGGGATTATGGCTACACCTTC

d_call: NA
clone_size: NA
j_call: TRBJ1-1
cdr3_length: 15
v_call: TRBV6-5
cdr3_aa: CASREGWAENTEAFF
cdr3_nt: TGTGCCAGCAGGGAGGGGTGGGCGGAGAACACTGAAGCTTTCTTT

d_call: NA
clone_size: NA
j_call: TRBJ1-2
cdr3_length: 14
v_call: TRBV7-9
cdr3_aa: CASSLPTSNYGYTF
cdr3_nt: TGTGCCAGCAGCTTACCCACCAGTAACTATGGCTACACCTTC

d_call: NA
clone_size: NA
j_call: TRBJ1-1
cdr3_length: 14
v_call: TRBV6-6
cdr3_aa: CASSTSGGFTEAFF
cdr3_nt: TGTGCCAGCAGTACTTCAGGAGGGTTCACTGAAGCTTTCTTT

d_call: TRBD1
clone_size: once
j_call: TRBJ1-2
cdr3_length: 16
v_call: TRBV5-4
cdr3_aa: CASSLGTGPGGYGYTF
cdr3_nt: TGTGCCAGCAGCTTGGGGACAGGGCCGGGAGGCTATGGCTACACCTTC

d_call: NA
clone_size: NA
j_call: TRBJ2-5
cdr3_length: 15
v_call: TRBV7-8
cdr3_aa: CASSLGGGRQETQYF
cdr3_nt: TGTGCCAGCAGCTTAGGAGGGGGTCGCCAAGAGACCCAGTACTTC